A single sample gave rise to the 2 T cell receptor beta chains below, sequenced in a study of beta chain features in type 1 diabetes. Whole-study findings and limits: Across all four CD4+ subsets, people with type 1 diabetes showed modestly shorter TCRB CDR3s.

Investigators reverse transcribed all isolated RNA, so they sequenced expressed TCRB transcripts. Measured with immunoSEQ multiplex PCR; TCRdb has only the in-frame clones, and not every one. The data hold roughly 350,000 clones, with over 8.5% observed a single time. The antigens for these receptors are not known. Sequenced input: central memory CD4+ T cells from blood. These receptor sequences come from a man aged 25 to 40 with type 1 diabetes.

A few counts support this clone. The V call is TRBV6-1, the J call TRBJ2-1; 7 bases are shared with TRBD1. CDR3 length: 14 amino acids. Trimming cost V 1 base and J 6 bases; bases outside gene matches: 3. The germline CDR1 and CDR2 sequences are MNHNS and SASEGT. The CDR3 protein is CASSEGQGTNEQFF. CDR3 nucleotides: TGTGCCAGCAGTGAAGGACAGGGTACCAATGAGCAGTTCTTC.

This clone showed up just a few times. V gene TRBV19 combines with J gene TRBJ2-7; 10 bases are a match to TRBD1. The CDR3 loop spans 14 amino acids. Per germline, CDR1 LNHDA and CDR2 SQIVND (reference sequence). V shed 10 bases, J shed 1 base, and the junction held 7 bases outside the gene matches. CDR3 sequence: CATVGQGDSYEQYF. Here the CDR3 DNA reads TGTGCCACCGTCGGACAGGGGGATTCCTACGAGCAGTACTTC.